This T cell receptor (beta chain) was found in a study of blood T cell repertoires in COVID-19. Overall study context: Specimens from acute and convalescent COVID-19 originated in the United States, Italy and Spain.

This clone was seen a few times. Original methodology: Amplification with reference gene primers provided the estimates of nucleated cell counts. Only in-frame clones appear in the TCRdb table, and some are missing; sequencing was by immunoSEQ multiplex PCR. The DNA gave D and trimming, while V, J and clone size come from that table. The table shows roughly 250,000 clones, with over 80% occurring only once. CDR1 and CDR2 from the germline V gene are SGHTA and FQGTGA. The V and J ends lost 0 bases and 2 bases respectively, with 11 bases between them. The CDR3 is 15 residues long. The sequence was collected from a woman between 40 and 55 years old who had been exposed to COVID-19. Sample: PBMCs or T cells enriched from blood (not recorded which). The rearrangement joins TRBV7-3 to TRBJ2-7; possibly TRBD1 for D (5 bases). The CDR3 region has the DNA TGTGCCAGCAGCTTAACGGGGCCGGGCCCCTACGAGCAGTACTTC. Translated, it gives CASSLTGPGPYEQYF.